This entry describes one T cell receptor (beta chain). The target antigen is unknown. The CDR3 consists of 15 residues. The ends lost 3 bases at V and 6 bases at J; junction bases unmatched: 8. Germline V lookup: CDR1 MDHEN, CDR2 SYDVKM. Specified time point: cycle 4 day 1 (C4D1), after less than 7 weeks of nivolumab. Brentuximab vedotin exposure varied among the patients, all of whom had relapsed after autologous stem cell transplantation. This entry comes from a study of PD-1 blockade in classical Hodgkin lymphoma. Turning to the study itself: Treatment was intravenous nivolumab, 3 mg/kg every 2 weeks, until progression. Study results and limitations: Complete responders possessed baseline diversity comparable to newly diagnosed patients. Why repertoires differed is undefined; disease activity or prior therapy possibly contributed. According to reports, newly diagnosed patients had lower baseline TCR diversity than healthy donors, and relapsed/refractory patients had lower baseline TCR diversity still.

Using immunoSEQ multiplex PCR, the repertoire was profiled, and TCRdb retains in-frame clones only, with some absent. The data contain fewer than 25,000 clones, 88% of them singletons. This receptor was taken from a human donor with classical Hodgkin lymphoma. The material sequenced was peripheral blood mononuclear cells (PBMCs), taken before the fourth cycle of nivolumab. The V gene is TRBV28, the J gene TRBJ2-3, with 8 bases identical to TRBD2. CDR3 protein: CASSFMSGSPDTQYF. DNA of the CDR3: TGTGCCAGCAGTTTTATGAGCGGGAGCCCCGATACGCAGTATTTT.